Listed here is a single TCR beta chain. The V and J ends lost 0 bases and 4 bases, in that order; junction bases with no gene match: 5. This CDR3 is 17 amino acids long. Per germline, CDR1 SGDLS and CDR2 YYNGEE. Assay used: immunoSEQ multiplex PCR; TCRdb lists only in-frame clones, some missing. The table records 30,000 to 40,000 clones, 85% to 90% of them present only once. This record belongs to a study of T cell changes during pregnancy in multiple sclerosis. The rearrangement uses TRBV9 and TRBJ2-3, with 13 bases lining up with TRBD2. This material consisted of CD4+ T cells from peripheral blood mononuclear cells, taken in the second trimester of pregnancy. The sequence was obtained from a female donor with multiple sclerosis, enrolled in a pregnancy study. CDR3 in DNA: TGTGCCAGCAGCGTAGGAGGGACTAGCGGGATCGCAGATACGCAGTATTTT. Translated, it gives CASSVGGTSGIADTQYF. Looking up the rest from reference TRBV9 and TRBJ2-3 gives the full variable domain: DSGVTQTPKHLITATGQRVTLRCSPRSGDLSVYWYQQSLDQGLQFLIQYYNGEERAKGNILERFSAQQFPDLHSELNLSSLELGDSALYFCASSVGGTSGIADTQYFGPGTRLTVL.